Presented here are 20 T cell receptor beta chains from one specimen sequenced in a study of identifying expanded T cells in peripheral blood. The method was immunoSEQ multiplex PCR; TCRdb's version includes in-frame clones alone and lacks a portion of them. The table lists over 85,000 clones, approximately 81% of them singletons. Sequencing used blood. The receptors shown here come from a person between 18 and 75 years old in good health.

V and J are TRBV30 and TRBJ1-2; D possibly corresponds to TRBD1 (5 bases). The CDR3 covers 15 residues. The V end lost 0 bases, the J end lost 2 bases, and 13 bases lay between the germline ends. Germline CDR1 GTSNPN, CDR2 SVGIG (reference sequence). The CDR3 DNA sequence: TGTGCCTGGAGTGTACAGCTGGGGGGGAACTATGGCTACACCTTC. It yields the protein CAWSVQLGGNYGYTF.

This clone occurred once. The V gene is TRBV9, the J gene TRBJ1-2, with 7 bases that match TRBD1. CDR1 and CDR2 from the germline V gene are SGDLS and YYNGEE. The V segment lost 4 bases and the J segment 3 bases; nucleotides outside the gene matches: 15. The length of the CDR3 is 17 residues. In DNA, the CDR3 is TGTGCCAGCAGCCCCGGACAGGTCCTTACCCGCGACTATGGCTACACCTTC. Protein sequence: CASSPGQVLTRDYGYTF.

The V gene is TRBV6-5, the J gene TRBJ1-6, with TRBD1 matching 9 bases. Trimming cost V 4 bases and J 8 bases; bases outside gene matches: 6. The CDR3 has 15 residues. Germline values: CDR1 MNHEY, CDR2 SVGAGI. Here the CDR3 reads CASSFNRGLDSPLHF. The CDR3, as DNA: TGTGCCAGCAGTTTTAACAGGGGGCTGGATTCACCCCTCCACTTT.

For the CDR3, the DNA is TGTGCCAGCAGTTTATTAAGGTGGGAGGGAGGACGAACTGAAGCTTTCTTT. This encodes CASSLLRWEGGRTEAFF. The chain couples TRBV27 to TRBJ1-1, with D unclear. Germline CDR1 MNHEY, CDR2 SMNVEV (reference sequence). This CDR3 spans 17 amino acids. Deletions cut 1 base from V and 5 bases from J, with 20 bases between.

V usage is TRBV27 and J usage is TRBJ2-7; D unresolved. CDR3 length: 16 residues. V lost 4 bases and J 2 bases, leaving 18 bases between the germline ends. CDR1 and CDR2 (germline): MNHEY, SMNVEV (reference sequence). The CDR3 reads CASSSSQNTWAYEQYF. The CDR3 DNA reads TGTGCCAGCAGTTCTTCTCAAAACACATGGGCCTACGAGCAGTACTTC.

The V gene is TRBV27, the J gene TRBJ2-7; 9 bases map to TRBD1. The CDR3 consists of 13 residues. V dropped 7 bases and J dropped 1; count of bases not matched to a gene: 2. In germline, CDR1 is MNHEY, CDR2 SMNVEV (reference sequence). Written as DNA, the CDR3 is TGTGCCAGCACAGGGACAGGGTCCTACGAGCAGTACTTC. As protein: CASTGTGSYEQYF.

V usage is TRBV4-3 and J usage is TRBJ1-6, with unresolved D. Germline V gene data show CDR1 as LGHNA and CDR2 as YSLEER. The CDR3 extends over 14 amino acids. The ends were cut back, 4 bases at V and 11 bases at J, with 15 bases in the middle. This CDR3 is CASSPTSSSAPLHF. The CDR3 bases are TGCGCCAGCAGCCCCACGTCCTCCTCGGCACCCCTCCACTTT.

The V call is TRBV6-5, the J call TRBJ1-6; tentatively, D is TRBD1 (5 bases). Germline V gives CDR1 MNHEY, CDR2 SVGAGI. The CDR3 runs to 14 residues. The V end was cut by 6 bases, the J end by 8 bases, with 14 bases between. CDR3 protein: CASRLGGFDSPLHF. DNA of the CDR3: TGTGCCAGCAGACTCGGGGGTTTTGATTCACCCCTCCACTTT.

The CDR3 sequence: CASSTPGTDTANYGYTF. In DNA form, the CDR3 reads TGTGCCAGCAGCACCCCGGGGACAGACACAGCTAACTATGGCTACACCTTC. The V call is TRBV5-4, the J call TRBJ1-2, with 7 bases identical to TRBD1. Germline trimming cut 4 bases from V and 0 bases from J; bases unmatched to any gene: 12. This CDR3 contains 17 residues. Germline loops: CDR1 SGHNT, CDR2 YYREEE (reference sequence). The full variable domain, completed using reference TRBV5-4 and TRBJ1-2, is ETGVTQSPTHLIKTRGQQVTLRCSSQSGHNTVSWYQQALGQGPQFIFQYYREEENGRGNFPPRFSGLQFPNYSSELNVNALELDDSALYLCASSTPGTDTANYGYTFGSGTRLTVV.

The chain joins TRBV11-2 to TRBJ2-7; a weak D match, TRBD1 (6 bases). V was clipped by 1 base and J by 2 bases, with 18 bases between them. The CDR3 is 17 residues long. Germline V gene sequence: CDR1 SGHAT, CDR2 FQNNGV. CDR3 sequence (DNA): TGTGCCAGCAGCTTAGCCCAGGGGACCGATAAACCCTACGAGCAGTACTTC. This encodes CASSLAQGTDKPYEQYF. The whole variable domain, filled in from reference TRBV11-2 and TRBJ2-7, reads EAGVAQSPRYKIIEKRQSVAFWCNPISGHATLYWYQQILGQGPKLLIQFQNNGVVDDSQLPKDRFSAERLKGVDSTLKIQPAKLEDSAVYLCASSLAQGTDKPYEQYFGPGTRLTVT.

On this clone itself: The germline gene is not matched at one end of the junction; a read error may be the cause. The rearrangement links TRBV19 to TRBJ1-2; D is undetermined. The CDR3 totals 11 residues. Germline V gene sequence: CDR1 LNHDA, CDR2 SQIVND (reference sequence). CDR3 amino acids: CASSISRRQHF. The CDR3 DNA is TGTGCCAGTAGTATATCCCGGAGGCAGCACTTC.

V usage is TRBV9 and J usage is TRBJ2-1; TRBD1 matches at 10 bases. Germline-derived CDR1 and CDR2 are SGDLS and YYNGEE. This CDR3 has 18 residues. Losses at the gene ends were 0 bases for V and 6 bases for J; bases not matched to a gene: 12. CDR3: CASSVVWRQGAQVNEQFF. CDR3 bases: TGTGCCAGCAGCGTAGTTTGGCGACAGGGGGCGCAGGTCAATGAGCAGTTCTTC.

In the case of this clone: The same CDR3 arises from other DNA sequences in this sample as well. The V call is TRBV4-3, the J call TRBJ1-2, with D possibly being TRBD1 (5 bases). CDR3 length equals 15 residues. V was shortened by 1 base and J by 4 bases, with 13 bases between the two germline ends. Germline lookup yields CDR1 LGHNA and CDR2 YSLEER. Written as DNA, the CDR3 is TGCGCCAGCAGCCAAGTGGGGGAGGGGATCTATGGCTACACCTTC. Translated: CASSQVGEGIYGYTF.

The rearrangement joins TRBV30 to TRBJ2-5; D is perhaps TRBD2 (6 bases). The germline V and J ends were trimmed by 2 bases and 5 bases, with 21 bases remaining between them. Looked up from germline, CDR1 is GTSNPN and CDR2 is SVGIG (reference sequence). The CDR3 runs 16 residues. Here the CDR3 DNA reads TGTGCCTGGAGTAAGGGCGGGACCGCCCTTGGGGAGACCCAGTACTTC. Translated: CAWSKGGTALGETQYF.

Remarks on this clone: An end of the junction differs from the germline gene, which may be a read error. V and J are TRBV4-3 and TRBJ2-1, with TRBD1 matching over 7 bases. The CDR3 totals 12 residues. The V gene's germline CDR1 is LGHNA and CDR2 YSLEER. The CDR3 DNA reads TGCGCCAGCAGCCAAGCACCAGGGGGAGCAGTCTTC. Translation: CASSQAPGGAVF.

By sample share, this clone is medium-sized. The J gene is TRBJ1-2, the V gene TRBV6-5; tentatively, D is TRBD1 (5 bases). The CDR3 totals 13 residues. Germline V gene data show CDR1 as MNHEY and CDR2 as SVGAGI. V shed 8 bases and J shed 5 bases, with 15 bases lying between them. This chain's CDR3 is CASYPGQSYGYTF. For the CDR3, the DNA is TGTGCCAGCTACCCAGGGCAATCTTATGGCTACACCTTC.

This chain uses TRBV6-5 with TRBJ2-2, with D hard to call. The V end was cut by 0 bases, the J end by 4 bases, with 6 bases between. From germline, CDR1 is MNHEY and CDR2 SVGAGI. This CDR3 has 14 residues. The CDR3 DNA reads as TGTGCCAGCAGTTACTCGGACGCCACCGGGGAGCTGTTTTTT. Translating gives CASSYSDATGELFF.

This clone was observed a handful of times. J is TRBJ1-1 and V is TRBV7-9, with D tentatively TRBD1 (5 bases). CDR1 and CDR2 from the germline V gene are SEHNR and FQNEAQ (reference sequence). V gave up 3 bases and J gave up 1 base, with 21 bases separating them. CDR3 length: 18 residues. CDR3 in amino acids: CASSFSRGGLKGNTEAFF. In DNA, the CDR3 is TGTGCCAGCAGCTTTAGTAGGGGAGGGTTGAAGGGGAACACTGAAGCTTTCTTT.

The chain recombines TRBV7-2 with TRBJ2-7; D unresolved. The V end was cut by 3 bases, the J end by 3 bases, with 3 bases between. Germline V gene sequence: CDR1 SGHTA, CDR2 FQGNSA. This CDR3 region has 11 residues. CDR3 residues: CASSFLYEQYF. CDR3 nucleotides: TGTGCCAGCAGCTTCCTCTACGAGCAGTACTTC.

The chain uses TRBV18 and TRBJ1-2, with a weak D call TRBD1 (5 bases). The V and J ends lost 8 bases and 1 base respectively, with 14 bases between them. The CDR3 spans 14 residues. The germline V gene encodes CDR1 KGHSH and CDR2 LQKENI. This CDR3 reads CASRQWGGNYGYTF. Here the CDR3 DNA reads TGTGCCAGCCGCCAGTGGGGCGGTAACTATGGCTACACCTTC.